This entry lists 25 T cell receptor beta chains sequenced from one sample in a study of T cell repertoires in cytomegalovirus infection. TCRdb reanalysed the reads using MiXCR and keeps one entry per CDR3 protein. The repertoire holds approximately 160,000 distinct CDR3 sequences, roughly a sixth seen once, with roughly a sixth in the top ten. The sample taken for sequencing was CD8+ T cells from PBMCs. The receptors derive from a human donor in good health (CMV status not recorded). Some clones in this sample may be carry-over from other donors' samples.

The chain combines TRBV7-3 with TRBJ2-7; no clear D. Trimming took 5 bases from V and 3 from J, leaving 17 bases between them. CDR3 length: 15 residues. Germline V lookup: CDR1 SGHTA, CDR2 FQGTGA. In DNA, the CDR3 is TGTGCCAGCAGCCCACTCCCCGCGCCCCTCTACGAGCAGTACTTC. Amino acid sequence: CASSPLPAPLYEQYF. Drawing the rest from reference TRBV7-3 and TRBJ2-7, the complete variable domain is GAGVSQTPSNKVTEKGKYVELRCDPISGHTALYWYRQSLGQGPEFLIYFQGTGAADDSGLPNDRFFAVRPEGSVSTLKIQRTERGDSAVYLCASSPLPAPLYEQYFGPGTRLTVT.

This chain links TRBV29-1 with TRBJ2-7; D gene uncertain. This CDR3 spans 13 amino acids. The V and J ends lost 3 bases and 5 bases respectively, with 14 bases between them. From germline, CDR1 is SQVTM and CDR2 ANQGSEA. CDR3 nucleotides: TGCAGCGTTGAGGGCGTCGGTGCGGACGAGCAGTACTTC. Translation gives CSVEGVGADEQYF.

This clonotype was counted between two and nine times. The V call is TRBV7-9, the J call TRBJ2-1; the match to TRBD2 covers 10 bases. With V trimmed by 5 bases and J by 6 bases, 4 bases remained unmatched. Per the germline V gene, CDR1 is SEHNR and CDR2 is FQNEAQ (reference sequence). CDR3 length: 14 residues. The CDR3 here is CASSPRTSGNEQFF. The CDR3 nucleotides read TGTGCCAGCAGCCCTCGGACTAGCGGCAATGAGCAGTTCTTC.

This chain uses TRBV7-9 with TRBJ2-1, with 11 nucleotides matching TRBD1. With 6 bases clipped from V and 8 bases from J, the junction kept 9 bases outside the gene matches. CDR1 is SEHNR and CDR2 is FQNEAQ in the germline V gene (reference sequence). The length of the CDR3 is 15 residues. The CDR3 DNA sequence: TGTGCCAGCAGTGGCGGGACAGGGGGTACGGATGAGCAGTTCTTC. Protein: CASSGGTGGTDEQFF.

This clonotype has just a few counts. This chain connects TRBV6-2 or TRBV6-3 to TRBJ2-2, with D hard to call. Germline loops: CDR1 MNHEY, CDR2 SVGEGT. This CDR3 spans 16 amino acids. Deletions cut 0 bases from V and 3 bases from J, with 11 bases between. The CDR3 DNA reads TGTGCCAGCAGTTACTCCCTGGACGGGTACACCGGGGAGCTGTTTTTT. Encoded protein: CASSYSLDGYTGELFF.

The chain joins TRBV7-3 to TRBJ2-2, with D maybe TRBD2 (6 bases). Trimming took 4 bases from V and 6 from J, leaving 15 bases between them. This CDR3 has 15 amino acids. Germline assignment: CDR1 SGHTA and CDR2 FQGTGA. The CDR3 sequence: CASSSRAGSSGELFF. CDR3 coding DNA: TGTGCCAGCAGCTCCCGGGCGGGGAGCTCCGGGGAGCTGTTTTTT.

This clonotype was counted only a few times. The genes are TRBV7-8 and TRBJ2-1; 9 bases are shared with TRBD1. V shed 4 bases, J shed 2 bases, and the junction held 3 bases outside the gene matches. Germline loops: CDR1 SGHVS, CDR2 FQNEAQ. The CDR3 has 15 residues. The CDR3 region has the DNA TGTGCCAGCAGCTCTTGGACAGGGGCCTACAATGAGCAGTTCTTC. Its translation is CASSSWTGAYNEQFF.

The chain employs TRBV7-8 and TRBJ2-7, with a weak D call TRBD2 (5 bases). The CDR3 extends over 13 amino acids. Germline loops: CDR1 SGHVS, CDR2 FQNEAQ. V lost 3 bases and J lost 7, with 13 bases in between. CDR3 region: CASSFGPSGEQYF. CDR3 coding DNA: TGTGCCAGCAGCTTCGGACCATCGGGGGAGCAGTACTTC.

The chain recombines TRBV20-1 with TRBJ1-1; D not certain. The CDR3 contains 12 residues. Deletions cut 3 bases from V and 3 bases from J, with 8 bases between. Looked up from germline, CDR1 is DFQATT and CDR2 is SNEGSKA (reference sequence). CDR3 protein: CSASEGDTEAFF. The CDR3 region has the DNA TGCAGTGCTAGTGAGGGAGACACTGAAGCTTTCTTT.

V gene TRBV27 combines with J gene TRBJ2-1, with 13 bases matching TRBD2. The CDR3 runs to 14 residues. The trim removed 4 bases at V and 9 bases at J, leaving 3 bases unmatched. The V gene's germline CDR1 is MNHEY and CDR2 SMNVEV (reference sequence). In nucleotides, the CDR3 is TGTGCCAGCAGTTGGACTAGCGGGAGTAGTGAGCAGTTCTTC. Amino acid sequence: CASSWTSGSSEQFF.

The CDR3 loop is CASTRTDYNEQFF. The CDR3 nucleotides are TGTGCCAGCACCCGGACAGATTACAATGAGCAGTTCTTC. The V gene is TRBV6-1, the J gene TRBJ2-1; maybe TRBD1 (6 bases). With 7 bases removed from V and 4 bases from J, the gap between germline ends came to 11 bases. The length of the CDR3 is 13 residues. Germline CDR1 MNHNS, CDR2 SASEGT.

The J gene is TRBJ1-1, the V gene TRBV28; D ambiguous. The CDR3 spans 14 residues. Germline CDR1 and CDR2: MDHEN and SYDVKM. The V and J ends lost 7 bases and 0 bases respectively, with 12 bases between them. CDR3 sequence (DNA): TGTGCCAGCACCCTTTTTGGGTTGAACACTGAAGCTTTCTTT. Translation: CASTLFGLNTEAFF.

The chain carries TRBV12-5 and TRBJ2-1; D not certain. The CDR3 totals 14 residues. With 6 bases removed from V and 0 bases from J, the gap between germline ends came to 9 bases. Germline values: CDR1 LGHNT, CDR2 FRNRAP. The CDR3 coding sequence is TGTGCTAGTGGATCGGTAGACTCCTACAATGAGCAGTTCTTC. Amino acids: CASGSVDSYNEQFF.

J is TRBJ1-2 and V is TRBV2, with D maybe TRBD1 (5 bases). CDR1 is SNHLY, CDR2 FYNNEI, per germline. The CDR3 has 14 residues. The V and J ends lost 7 bases and 4 bases respectively, with 16 bases between them. Here the CDR3 DNA reads TGTGCCAGCATTGCAGGTGCAGGGCTCTATGGCTACACCTTC. It translates to CASIAGAGLYGYTF.

There are a few counts of this clonotype. V and J are TRBV10-3 and TRBJ1-2; TRBD1 might be the D (6 bases). The CDR3 contains 14 residues. The V end lost 6 bases, the J end lost 8 bases, and 19 bases lay between the germline ends. CDR1 is ENHRY, CDR2 SYGVKD, per germline. This CDR3 is CAIRPIRQDQGYTF. For the CDR3, the DNA is TGTGCCATCAGGCCGATAAGACAGGATCAAGGCTACACCTTC.

This clonotype was seen more than once but under ten times. The chain recombines TRBV15 with TRBJ1-2; D remains unclear. Germline CDR1 and CDR2: LNHNV and YYDKDF (reference sequence). The CDR3 loop spans 13 amino acids. With 0 bases removed from V and 4 bases from J, the gap between germline ends came to 6 bases. Here the CDR3 reads CATSRDRAYGYTF. In nucleotides, the CDR3 is TGTGCCACCAGCAGAGATCGGGCCTATGGCTACACCTTC.

The chain joins TRBV6-2 or TRBV6-3 to TRBJ2-7, with D perhaps TRBD1 or TRBD2 (5 bases each). V was cut by 3 bases and J by 6 bases, with 18 bases left in between. The CDR3 is 15 residues long. Germline V CDR1 and CDR2: MNHEY, SVGEGT. The CDR3 bases are TGTGCCAGCAGTTATACCGGGGCATCCACCGGCGAGCAGTACTTC. It translates to CASSYTGASTGEQYF.

V gene TRBV7-2 combines with J gene TRBJ1-1; perhaps TRBD1 as D (6 bases). Germline V gene sequence: CDR1 SGHTA, CDR2 FQGNSA. Trimming removed 7 bases at V and 7 bases at J, with 22 bases between. CDR3 length equals 15 residues. CDR3 bases: TGTGCCAGCACTTATCTGGGGGGGGCGCAGGGTGAAGCTTTCTTT. This translates into CASTYLGGAQGEAFF.

This clonotype was observed a handful of times. The chain recombines TRBV12-3 or TRBV12-4 with TRBJ1-1; the D gene is possibly TRBD1 (6 bases). This CDR3 has 14 residues. Trimming pared 5 bases from V and 1 base from J, leaving 11 bases between. The CDR3 protein is CASSLGQQNTEAFF. The DNA of the CDR3 is TGTGCCAGCAGTCTCGGACAGCAGAACACTGAAGCTTTCTTT.

This clonotype has only a few counts. The gene calls are TRBV11-1 and TRBJ2-1; weak D call: TRBD1 (6 bases). V was shortened by 5 bases and J by 6 bases, with 20 bases between the two germline ends. The CDR3 totals 16 residues. From germline, CDR1 is SGHAT and CDR2 FQDESV (reference sequence). As DNA, the CDR3 is TGTGCCAGCAGCCGTAACCTAGGGGGTTCACCCAATGAGCAGTTCTTC. It yields the protein CASSRNLGGSPNEQFF.

This clonotype was counted between two and nine times. The chain couples TRBV11-2 to TRBJ2-4; TRBD1 matches 8 bases. With 5 bases clipped from V and 1 base from J, the junction kept 7 bases outside the gene matches. The germline CDR1 and CDR2 sequences are SGHAT and FQNNGV. This CDR3 has 16 residues. DNA of the CDR3: TGTGCCAGCAGCCGAGGACAGGGAACGGCCAAAAACATTCAGTACTTC. The encoded protein is CASSRGQGTAKNIQYF.

This clonotype turned up a few times. The genes are TRBV20-1 and TRBJ2-5; D not resolved. The CDR3 sequence is 15 residues long. V lost 0 bases, J lost 5 bases, and 16 bases lay in between. Germline CDR1 reads DFQATT; CDR2 reads SNEGSKA (reference sequence). CDR3 amino acids: CSARDSNNVGETQYF. The DNA of the CDR3 is TGCAGTGCTAGAGATTCGAACAACGTGGGGGAGACCCAGTACTTC.

The V call is TRBV19, the J call TRBJ2-1; D gene ambiguous. CDR3 length: 13 residues. V gave up 2 bases and J gave up 7 bases, with 9 bases separating them. Germline V gene data show CDR1 as LNHDA and CDR2 as SQIVND (reference sequence). The CDR3 nucleotides are TGTGCCAGTAGTATAACCGCGCTTAATGAGCAGTTCTTC. It yields the protein CASSITALNEQFF.

The count of this clonotype is one. The chain recombines TRBV15 with TRBJ2-1, with 8 bases aligning to TRBD1. Trimming cost V 3 bases and J 11 bases; bases outside gene matches: 3. CDR3 size: 12 residues. Germline loops: CDR1 LNHNV, CDR2 YYDKDF (reference sequence). CDR3 DNA: TGTGCCACCAGCAGGGGGACAGGCAAGCAGTTCTTC. It codes for CATSRGTGKQFF.

This clonotype was seen many times. V gene TRBV7-2 combines with J gene TRBJ2-7; 9 bases align to TRBD1. CDR1 SGHTA and CDR2 FQGNSA come from the germline V gene. Germline trimming cut 4 bases from V and 6 bases from J; bases unmatched to any gene: 10. There are 15 residues in the CDR3. CDR3 region: CASSSGTGPLREQYF. The DNA of the CDR3 is TGTGCCAGCAGCTCCGGGACAGGGCCTTTACGCGAGCAGTACTTC.